The 9 T cell receptor beta chains below all came from one sample that was sequenced in a study of CD8+ T cells in alopecia areata. Treatment here: oral pan-JAK inhibitor, 5-10 mg twice daily. Following RNA extraction, reverse transcription yielded cDNA that acted as the sequencing template. Sequencing used immunoSEQ multiplex PCR; TCRdb keeps in-frame clones, though not all of them. The sample lists about 140,000 clones, approximately 80% seen once, with 25% in the top ten. Sequenced material: CD8+ T cells sorted from blood, taken at week 4, from a patient treated with tofacitinib. The receptors were gathered from a human donor with alopecia areata.

The chain carries TRBV15 and TRBJ2-7; D not resolved. Germline V gives CDR1 LNHNV, CDR2 YYDKDF (reference sequence). This CDR3 has 15 residues. Trimming removed 0 bases from V and 3 bases from J, with 12 bases in between. The CDR3 nucleotides read TGTGCCACCAGCAGAGATCAGTACACCCACTACGAGCAGTACTTC. As protein: CATSRDQYTHYEQYF.

The chain recombines TRBV4-1 with TRBJ1-1; unclear D gene. Germline V gene lookup returns CDR1 MGHRA and CDR2 YSYEKL. This CDR3 region has 11 residues. Trimming took 6 bases from V and 2 from J, leaving 4 bases between them. CDR3 nucleotides: TGCGCCAGCAGTAAAAACACTGAAGCTTTCTTT. Translating gives CASSKNTEAFF.

The chain uses TRBV18 and TRBJ2-7; no firm D call. Germline values: CDR1 KGHSH, CDR2 LQKENI. V was shortened by 3 bases and J by 3 bases, with 6 bases between the two germline ends. The CDR3 extends over 12 amino acids. Here the CDR3 DNA reads TGTGCCAGCTCACCCCTTGACTACGAGCAGTACTTC. It is translated as CASSPLDYEQYF.

This clone was detected only a few times. The chain employs TRBV5-1 and TRBJ1-1; no definite D call. Germline CDR1 SGHRS, CDR2 YFSETQ. This CDR3 spans 14 amino acids. Trimming took 5 bases from V and 1 from J, leaving 12 bases between them. CDR3 sequence (DNA): TGCGCCAGCAGAATGCTTTATTGGAACACTGAAGCTTTCTTT. It is translated as CASRMLYWNTEAFF.

Note on this clone: The sample carries other DNA sequences with the same CDR3. The rearrangement joins TRBV4-2 to TRBJ2-7, with TRBD1 matching 10 bases. Looked up from germline, CDR1 is LGHNA and CDR2 is YNFKEQ. This CDR3 region has 16 residues. V lost 0 bases, J lost 0 bases, and 2 bases stayed unmatched. CDR3 sequence reads: CASSQEGTGASYEQYF. DNA for the CDR3: TGTGCCAGCAGCCAAGAAGGGACAGGGGCCTCCTACGAGCAGTACTTC.

The CDR3 sequence: CASSLDVWGPQHF. The CDR3 bases are TGTGCCAGCAGCTTGGACGTCTGGGGGCCCCAGCATTTT. The chain has TRBV5-6 and TRBJ1-5; unclear D gene. CDR3 size: 13 residues. Trimming took 0 bases from V and 9 from J, leaving 10 bases between them. CDR1 is SGHDT and CDR2 is YYEEEE in the germline V gene. Full variable domain (rest looked up from reference TRBV5-6 and TRBJ1-5): DAGVTQSPTHLIKTRGQQVTLRCSPKSGHDTVSWYQQALGQGPQFIFQYYEEEERQRGNFPDRFSGHQFPNYSSELNVNALLLGDSALYLCASSLDVWGPQHFGDGTRLSIL.

The V call is TRBV7-9, the J call TRBJ2-1; TRBD1 aligns across 12 bases. Germline values: CDR1 SEHNR, CDR2 FQNEAQ (reference sequence). This CDR3 has 16 residues. The V gene end was trimmed by 8 bases and the J gene end by 8 bases; junction bases not matched to a gene: 13. In nucleotides, the CDR3 is TGTGCCAGCGGCCCCCGGGGACAGGGGGCGGAGCATGAGCAGTTCTTC. This gives the protein CASGPRGQGAEHEQFF.

In its sample, this clone was seen a few times. For the CDR3, the DNA is TGTGCCACCGGGACAGGGGCTGGCAATGAGCAGTTCTTC. Translation gives CATGTGAGNEQFF. The chain carries TRBV2 and TRBJ2-1; TRBD1 aligns across 10 bases. Trimming took 10 bases from V and 6 from J; bases not matched to a gene: 6. The CDR3 is 13 amino acids. Germline V gives CDR1 SNHLY, CDR2 FYNNEI.

The chain couples TRBV4-3 to TRBJ2-5; 10 nucleotides agree with TRBD2. CDR1 and CDR2 from the germline V gene are LGHNA and YSLEER. This CDR3 spans 18 amino acids. V lost 2 bases to trimming and J lost 3 bases; unmatched junction nucleotides: 12. CDR3 amino acids: CASSQTAGGPVGEETQYF. For the CDR3, the DNA is TGCGCCAGCAGCCAAACAGCGGGGGGGCCTGTAGGGGAAGAGACCCAGTACTTC.